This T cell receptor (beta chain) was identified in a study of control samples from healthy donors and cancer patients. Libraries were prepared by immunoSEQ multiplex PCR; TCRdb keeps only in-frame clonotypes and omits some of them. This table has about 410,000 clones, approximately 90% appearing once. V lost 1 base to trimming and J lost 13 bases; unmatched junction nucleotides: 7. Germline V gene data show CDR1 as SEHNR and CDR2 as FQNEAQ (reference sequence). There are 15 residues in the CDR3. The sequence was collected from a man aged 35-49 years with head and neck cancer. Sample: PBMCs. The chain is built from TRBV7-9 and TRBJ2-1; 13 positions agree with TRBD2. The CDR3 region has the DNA TGTGCCAGCAGCTTAGGAGGGACTAGCGGGATAGTACAGTTCTTC. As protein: CASSLGGTSGIVQFF.